These 26 T cell receptor beta chains were all obtained from the same sample, sequenced in a study of human T cells and chemical hapten exposure. Time point specified: pre-sensitization, week 0. The treatment is: therapeutic diphenylcyclopropenone sensitization with weekly scalp DPC. TCRdb reprocessed the RACE reads via MiXCR and lists one record per CDR3 protein. The sample yields some 360,000 distinct CDR3 sequences, roughly 5% seen once. Sequenced material: whole blood, taken in connection with sensitization to the hapten diphenylcyclopropenone (DPC). The receptor source for this set is a woman between 45 and 60 years old with alopecia areata. Some clones in this sample may be carry-over from other donors' samples.

In its sample, this clonotype was seen many times. The chain combines TRBV4-2 with TRBJ1-3; 7 nucleotides agree with TRBD1. The CDR3 covers 16 residues. Germline CDR1 and CDR2: LGHNA and YNFKEQ. V lost 1 base and J lost 2; bases outside the gene matches: 5. As DNA, the CDR3 is TGTGCCAGCAGCCAAGGAACTACAGGGGCTGGAAACACCATATATTTT. Amino acid sequence: CASSQGTTGAGNTIYF.

This clonotype has a count of ten or more. CDR3: CARAISGRNSTDTQYF. CDR3 nucleotides: TGCGCCAGGGCCATTAGCGGGAGGAATAGCACAGATACGCAGTATTTT. This chain uses TRBV10-1 with TRBJ2-3, with TRBD2 identical over 10 bases. J lost 0 bases, V lost 9 bases, and 9 bases had no gene match. Germline V gene lookup returns CDR1 WNHNN and CDR2 SYGVQD (reference sequence). CDR3 length: 16 residues.

This clonotype came up a few times. V and J are TRBV28 and TRBJ1-2, with 8 bases aligning to TRBD1. In germline, CDR1 is MDHEN, CDR2 SYDVKM. The CDR3 totals 18 residues. Trimming cost V 2 bases and J 0 bases; bases outside gene matches: 11. The CDR3 loop reads CASSLVMGQELANYGYTF. As DNA, the CDR3 is TGTGCCAGCAGTTTAGTCATGGGACAGGAGTTAGCTAACTATGGCTACACCTTC.

Comments on this clonotype: This could be a read error, since a much larger clone is one nucleotide away. The chain couples TRBV12-3 or TRBV12-4 to TRBJ1-3; D is uncertain. V gave up 9 bases and J gave up 0 bases, with 9 bases separating them. This CDR3 region has 13 residues. DNA of the CDR3: TGTGCCAGAGGCAGGAGCTCTGGAAACACCATATATTTT. The encoded protein is CARGRSSGNTIYF.

This clonotype was counted a single time. The V and J genes are TRBV6-5 and TRBJ1-2; D is unclear. Germline lookup yields CDR1 MNHEY and CDR2 SVGAGI. This CDR3 has 12 residues. Deletions cut 2 bases from V and 7 bases from J, with 8 bases between. Here the CDR3 DNA reads TGTGCCAGCAGTTACCCAGGCTCTGGCTACACCTTC. This encodes CASSYPGSGYTF.

The rearrangement uses TRBV4-2 and TRBJ2-2; 15 bases fit TRBD2. After removal of 4 bases from V and 3 bases from J, the junction contained 3 bases not matched to a gene. Germline CDR1 and CDR2: LGHNA and YNFKEQ. The CDR3 runs to 17 residues. The CDR3 bases are TGTGCCAGCAGCCCCGGGACTAGCGGGAGGCACACCGGGGAGCTGTTTTTT. It specifies CASSPGTSGRHTGELFF.

This clonotype was recorded at least ten times. This chain connects TRBV18 to TRBJ1-2, with D possibly TRBD1 on 6 matching bases. Trimming removed 3 bases from V and 2 bases from J, with 10 bases in between. The CDR3 contains 14 residues. The germline gives CDR1 KGHSH, CDR2 LQKENI. CDR3 amino acids: CASSPKDRNYGYTF. The CDR3 DNA reads TGTGCCAGCTCACCCAAAGACAGGAACTATGGCTACACCTTC.

This clonotype was seen repeatedly, ten times or more. The gene calls are TRBV14 and TRBJ2-3; D is undetermined. The CDR3 length is 13 residues. Germline CDR1 reads SGHDN; CDR2 reads FVKESK. The germline V and J ends were trimmed by 4 bases and 6 bases, with 11 bases remaining between them. The CDR3 reads CASSRNLGDTQYF. CDR3 sequence (DNA): TGTGCCAGCAGCCGGAACCTTGGGGATACGCAGTATTTT.

The J gene is TRBJ2-3, the V gene TRBV5-1, with TRBD2 identical over 13 bases. The CDR3 has 18 residues. V lost 4 bases, J lost 3 bases, and 11 bases stayed unmatched. Germline CDR1 SGHRS, CDR2 YFSETQ. Here the CDR3 DNA reads TGCGCCAGCAGCACCGGGACTAGCGGGGCCTCCGGGACAGATACGCAGTATTTT. Its protein is CASSTGTSGASGTDTQYF.

This clonotype was seen at least ten times. The rearrangement links TRBV25-1 to TRBJ1-2, with D hard to call. There are 11 residues in the CDR3. Germline assignment: CDR1 MGHDK and CDR2 SYGVNS. Trimming took 4 bases from V and 2 from J, leaving 2 bases between them. CDR3 sequence (DNA): TGTGCCAGCAGTGCGAACTATGGCTACACCTTC. Its translation: CASSANYGYTF.

This clonotype was counted ten times or more. The chain links TRBV7-9 to TRBJ2-1; TRBD1 matches 7 bases. CDR3 length: 14 residues. Per germline, CDR1 SEHNR and CDR2 FQNEAQ (reference sequence). Germline trimming cut 2 bases from V and 7 bases from J; bases unmatched to any gene: 5. The CDR3 spells CASSLKTGDNEQFF. The CDR3 DNA sequence: TGTGCCAGCAGCTTAAAAACAGGGGATAATGAGCAGTTCTTC.

V gene TRBV6-1 combines with J gene TRBJ2-7, with 11 nucleotides matching TRBD2. The J segment lost 0 bases and the V segment lost 11 bases, leaving 21 bases of the junction unmatched. This CDR3 is 19 amino acids long. Germline loops: CDR1 MNHNS, CDR2 SASEGT. DNA for the CDR3: TGTGCCCGCATGGTGGCCGGGACTAGCGGAAGCAGGTCCTCCTACGAGCAGTACTTC. Translating it yields CARMVAGTSGSRSSYEQYF.

This clonotype was observed many times. J is TRBJ1-1 and V is TRBV20-1; tentative D call: TRBD1 (6 bases). The germline V gene encodes CDR1 DFQATT and CDR2 SNEGSKA (reference sequence). V lost 6 bases, J lost 11 bases, and 25 bases lay in between. This CDR3 region has 14 residues. In DNA, the CDR3 is TGCAGTGCACCCTTGGACGGGTCGCAGGGGAAGGCTTTCTTT. As protein: CSAPLDGSQGKAFF.

This clonotype appeared many times. V and J are TRBV12-3 or TRBV12-4 and TRBJ1-1; no clear D. The CDR3 totals 11 residues. Trimming shortened V by 7 bases and J by 7 bases, and 10 bases separated the two germline ends. This chain's CDR3 is CASNIQSEAFF. DNA of the CDR3: TGTGCCAGCAACATACAAAGTGAAGCTTTCTTT.

To note about this clonotype: A much larger clone differs by one base, so this may be a read error. Lacking the conserved final phenylalanine or tryptophan, this CDR3 likely reflects a read error. The limits of the CDR3 on the DNA are not certain, so only TCRdb's listed CDR3 is given. This chain connects TRBV21-1 to TRBJ1-2; TRBD1 was called by the table and not checked on the DNA. TRBV21-1 is an annotated pseudogene. The length of the CDR3 is 16 amino acids, counting both ends. CDR3 sequence: CASSNGSGEFYYGYTL.

This clonotype was picked up many times. The chain has TRBV20-1 and TRBJ1-2; D is unclear. Germline CDR1 DFQATT, CDR2 SNEGSKA (reference sequence). V was cut by 0 bases and J by 2 bases, with 19 bases left in between. The CDR3 extends over 17 amino acids. In DNA, the CDR3 is TGCAGTGCTAGAGATACGACCGGAACCCGGTACAACTATGGCTACACCTTC. It translates to CSARDTTGTRYNYGYTF.

This clonotype has ten or more counts. The chain recombines TRBV12-3 or TRBV12-4 with TRBJ1-2; TRBD1 matches at 11 bases. The CDR3 is 15 residues long. The V and J ends lost 4 bases and 2 bases, in that order; junction bases with no gene match: 3. The CDR3 here is CASSSWDRGNYGYTF. The CDR3, as DNA: TGTGCCAGCAGTTCGTGGGACAGGGGGAACTATGGCTACACCTTC.

This clonotype came up many times. V usage is TRBV7-6 and J usage is TRBJ1-1, with D tentatively TRBD1 (5 bases). The germline CDR1 and CDR2 sequences are SGHVS and FNYEAQ. The CDR3 totals 12 residues. The germline V and J ends were trimmed by 1 base and 7 bases, with 7 bases remaining between them. The CDR3 sequence is CASSLVQGEAFF. CDR3 DNA sequence: TGTGCCAGCAGCTTAGTTCAGGGTGAAGCTTTCTTT. The entire variable domain, with the rest obtained from reference TRBV7-6 and TRBJ1-1, is as follows: GAGVSQSPRYKVTKRGQDVALRCDPISGHVSLYWYRQALGQGPEFLTYFNYEAQQDKSGLPNDRFSAERPEGSISTLTIQRTEQRDSAMYRCASSLVQGEAFFGQGTRLTVV.

This clonotype came up a few times. The rearrangement joins TRBV24-1 to TRBJ2-2; a weak D match, TRBD2 (5 bases). Trimming stripped 1 base from V and 0 bases from J, with 8 bases between. The V gene's germline CDR1 is KGHDR and CDR2 SFDVKD. The CDR3 is made up of 16 amino acids. CDR3: CATSDFGLTNTGELFF. In DNA, the CDR3 is TGTGCCACCAGTGATTTCGGACTCACGAACACCGGGGAGCTGTTTTTT.

The rearrangement links TRBV4-3 to TRBJ2-5; D remains unclear. Germline loops: CDR1 LGHNA, CDR2 YSLEER. The CDR3 sequence is 14 residues long. Deletions cut 4 bases from V and 2 bases from J, with 11 bases between. The CDR3 DNA sequence: TGCGCCAGCAGCCCGGACCGACTTCAAGAGACCCAGTACTTC. Its protein product is CASSPDRLQETQYF.

There are a few counts of this clonotype. V and J are TRBV9 and TRBJ1-1, with a weak D call TRBD1 (5 bases). The germline V gene has CDR1 SGDLS and CDR2 YYNGEE. The CDR3 spans 14 residues. V lost 0 bases, J lost 1 base, and 7 bases lay in between. CDR3 sequence: CASSVGRANTEAFF. The CDR3 coding sequence is TGTGCCAGCAGCGTAGGCAGGGCGAACACTGAAGCTTTCTTT.

This clonotype was seen many times. The chain combines TRBV28 with TRBJ2-7, with a possible D match to TRBD1 (6 bases). The V end lost 5 bases, the J end lost 1 base, and 15 bases lay between the germline ends. The CDR3 extends over 15 amino acids. The V gene's germline CDR1 is MDHEN and CDR2 SYDVKM. The DNA of the CDR3 is TGTGCCAGCAGTAACGGACAGTTTCCTTCCTACGAGCAGTACTTC. Translating gives CASSNGQFPSYEQYF.

The rearrangement uses TRBV7-9 and TRBJ1-4; 7 bases map to TRBD1. The trim removed 5 bases at V and 5 bases at J, leaving 8 bases unmatched. Germline CDR1 is SEHNR and CDR2 is FQNEAQ (reference sequence). The CDR3 is 15 residues long. The CDR3 region has the DNA TGTGCCAGCAGCCCCGGGACAGCTCCCAATGAAAAACTGTTTTTT. Translation gives CASSPGTAPNEKLFF.

This clonotype was counted a few times. CDR3 sequence reads: CATGSGSSPFDTQYF. In DNA, the CDR3 is TGTGCCACGGGCTCCGGGTCCTCGCCCTTTGATACGCAGTATTTT. This chain connects TRBV24-1 to TRBJ2-3, with no clear D. Trimming stripped 10 bases from V and 6 bases from J, with 22 bases between. Germline assignment: CDR1 KGHDR and CDR2 SFDVKD. The CDR3 has 15 amino acids.

Only a few counts were recorded for this clonotype. This chain uses TRBV6-5 with TRBJ2-3; D unresolved. V was shortened by 6 bases and J by 6 bases, with 13 bases between the two germline ends. The CDR3 spans 13 residues. Germline V gives CDR1 MNHEY, CDR2 SVGAGI. The CDR3 is CASSQRVGDTQYF. CDR3 sequence (DNA): TGTGCCAGCAGCCAACGGGTGGGGGATACGCAGTATTTT.

This clonotype occurred many times. The chain is built from TRBV21-1 and TRBJ2-7. TRBV21-1 is deemed a pseudogene. The CDR3 extends over 15 amino acids. CDR3 amino acids: CASTGYPNNDYEQYF. The CDR3 DNA reads TGTGCCAGCACCGGCTATCCGAACAACGACTACGAGCAGTACTTC.